Listed here are 10 T cell receptor beta chains from one sample, sequenced in a study of high-grade serous ovarian cancer treatment subgroups. Tumor samples were taken before definitive surgery or chemotherapy. Profiled with immunoSEQ multiplex PCR; TCRdb holds only in-frame clones, not every one. The table has about 4,900 clones, about three quarters seen once. Material for sequencing was tumor tissue. These receptors were taken from a human donor with high-grade serous ovarian cancer.

In regard to this clone: An end of the junction does not agree with germline; a read error may underlie this. The chain couples TRBV7-2 to TRBJ2-1, with 12 bases lining up with TRBD2. This CDR3 has 14 residues. CDR1 is SGHTA and CDR2 is FQGNSA in the germline V gene. The CDR3 sequence is CASSLAGGPDEQFF. The CDR3 nucleotides read TGTGCCAGCAGCCTAGCGGGGGGGCCGGATGAGCAGTTCTTC.

This clone was seen once. V is TRBV27 and J is TRBJ1-1, with 9 bases that match TRBD1. In germline, CDR1 is MNHEY, CDR2 SMNVEV (reference sequence). V was clipped by 0 bases and J by 8 bases; unmatched bases: 7. The CDR3 consists of 15 residues. CDR3 sequence: CASSLSFLGQGEAFF. The CDR3 DNA is TGTGCCAGCAGTTTATCGTTTTTGGGACAGGGAGAAGCTTTCTTT.

The J gene is TRBJ2-7, the V gene TRBV6-5; 9 bases match TRBD2. The germline CDR1 and CDR2 sequences are MNHEY and SVGAGI. The CDR3 spans 15 residues. Trimming removed 2 bases from V and 4 bases from J; junction bases left unmatched: 6. CDR3 region: CASSYGAGGQYEQYV. As DNA, the CDR3 is TGTGCCAGCAGTTACGGAGCGGGGGGTCAGTACGAGCAGTACGTC.

The V and J genes are TRBV14 and TRBJ1-1; 9 nucleotides match TRBD1. The CDR3 totals 15 residues. CDR1 and CDR2 (germline): SGHDN, FVKESK. The V gene end was trimmed by 7 bases and the J gene end by 8 bases; junction bases not matched to a gene: 14. CDR3 sequence: CASNSPGQGILEAFF. Written as DNA, the CDR3 is TGTGCCAGCAACAGCCCGGGACAGGGAATTTTAGAAGCTTTCTTT.

This clone was found a few times. The chain carries TRBV7-9 and TRBJ2-5; unclear D gene. CDR1 is SEHNR and CDR2 is FQNEAQ in the germline V gene (reference sequence). Trimming pared 3 bases from V and 5 bases from J, leaving 16 bases between. The CDR3 totals 15 residues. The CDR3 reads CASSLGTTLGETQYF. The CDR3 DNA sequence: TGTGCCAGCAGCTTGGGAACGACTCTGGGGGAGACCCAGTACTTC.

CDR3 nucleotide sequence: TGTGCCAGCAAAGGGATCGGGACGCAGTATTTT. Translated: CASKGIGTQYF. The chain employs TRBV28 and TRBJ2-3; D uncertain. The V and J ends lost 7 bases and 9 bases respectively, with 11 bases between them. Per the germline V gene, CDR1 is MDHEN and CDR2 is SYDVKM. The CDR3 spans 11 residues. Supplemented by reference TRBV28 and TRBJ2-3, the full variable domain reads DVKVTQSSRYLVKRTGEKVFLECVQDMDHENMFWYRQDPGLGLRLIYFSYDVKMKEKGDIPEGYSVSREKKERFSLILESASTNQTSMYLCASKGIGTQYFGPGTRLTVL.

This clone was seen more than once but under ten times. The chain recombines TRBV4-1 with TRBJ1-1; TRBD1 might be the D (5 bases). V shed 7 bases and J shed 7 bases, with 16 bases lying between them. CDR3 length: 13 residues. CDR1 MGHRA and CDR2 YSYEKL come from the germline V gene. The CDR3 DNA follows: TGCGCCAGCACCAAACGGGGGGTCGGTGAAGCTTTCTTT. Translated: CASTKRGVGEAFF.

J is TRBJ2-7 and V is TRBV6-1, with 9 bases that match TRBD2. V lost 1 base to trimming and J lost 0 bases; unmatched junction nucleotides: 4. The CDR3 runs to 16 residues. Germline loops: CDR1 MNHNS, CDR2 SASEGT. The CDR3 nucleotides read TGTGCCAGCAGTGAAGAGGGCGGGGGGGCCTCCTACGAGCAGTACTTC. This codes for CASSEEGGGASYEQYF.

This chain joins TRBV6-1 and TRBJ1-1, with 7 bases matching TRBD1. V gave up 1 base and J gave up 3 bases; unmatched junction bases: 5. The CDR3 has 15 amino acids. Germline CDR1 reads MNHNS; CDR2 reads SASEGT. CDR3 sequence: CASSEGGGVYTEAFF. For the CDR3, the DNA is TGTGCCAGCAGTGAAGGAGGGGGCGTTTACACTGAAGCTTTCTTT.

This clone has only one observation. The V call is TRBV5-1, the J call TRBJ1-2, with TRBD1 matching over 7 bases. The CDR3 contains 15 residues. Germline V gene sequence: CDR1 SGHRS, CDR2 YFSETQ. The trim removed 3 bases at V and 14 bases at J, leaving 19 bases unmatched. CDR3 protein: CASSSRQGPSIGGTF. In DNA form, the CDR3 reads TGCGCCAGCAGCTCTCGACAGGGACCTTCTATTGGAGGAACCTTC.